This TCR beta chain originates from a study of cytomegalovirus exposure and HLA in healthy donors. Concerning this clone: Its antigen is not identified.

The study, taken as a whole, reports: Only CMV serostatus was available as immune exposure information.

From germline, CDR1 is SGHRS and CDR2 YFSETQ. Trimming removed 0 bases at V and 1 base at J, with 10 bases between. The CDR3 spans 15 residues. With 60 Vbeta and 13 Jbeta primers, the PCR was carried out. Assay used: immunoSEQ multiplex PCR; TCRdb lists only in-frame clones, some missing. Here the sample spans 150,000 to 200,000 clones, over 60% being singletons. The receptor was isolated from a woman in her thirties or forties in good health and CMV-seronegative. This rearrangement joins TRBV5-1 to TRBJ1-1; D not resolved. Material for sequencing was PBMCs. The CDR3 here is CASSLAVNGNTEAFF. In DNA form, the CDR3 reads TGCGCCAGCAGCTTGGCCGTCAACGGGAACACTGAAGCTTTCTTT.